This is a list of T cell receptor beta chains from one sample in a study of T cell changes during pregnancy in multiple sclerosis. Clones were read by immunoSEQ multiplex PCR, and TCRdb kept only the in-frame ones, dropping some. In the table there are some 32,000 clones, just over 90% of which are singletons. Sample: CD8+ T cells from peripheral blood mononuclear cells, taken in the second trimester of pregnancy. The source is a female donor with multiple sclerosis, enrolled in a pregnancy study. Both conserved end residues are part of each CDR3. The order of the fields is J gene, clone size, V gene, D gene, CDR3 protein, CDR3 DNA. A D gene is named only where the DNA matches it firmly. Some rows mark clone size as missing; the rest say once, few, many or name a class of expanded clone.

TRBJ2-7 | once | TRBV25-1 | - | CASSEYGLASTYEQYF | TGTGCCAGCAGTGAATATGGGCTAGCGTCTACCTACGAGCAGTACTTC
TRBJ2-3 | once | TRBV7-6 | - | CASSPQGGTDTQYF | TGTGCCAGCAGCCCACAGGGAGGCACAGATACGCAGTATTTT
TRBJ2-1 | - | TRBV10-3 | - | CAISAISGGSYNEQFF | TGTGCCATCAGTGCTATTAGCGGAGGCTCCTACAATGAGCAGTTCTTC
TRBJ2-1 | - | TRBV5-6 | - | CASSLTSKPEQFF | TGTGCCAGCAGCTTGACGTCTAAACCTGAGCAGTTCTTC
TRBJ1-5 | - | TRBV15 | - | CATSRGGPREGSNQPQHF | TGTGCCACCAGCAGAGGAGGTCCGAGGGAAGGGAGCAATCAGCCCCAGCATTTT
TRBJ2-1 | once | TRBV15 | - | CATSAEGGLSSYNEQFF | TGTGCCACCAGCGCCGAGGGTGGGCTGAGCTCCTACAATGAGCAGTTCTTC
TRBJ1-2 | - | TRBV30 | - | CAWSTGNYGYTF | TGTGCCTGGAGTACAGGGAACTATGGCTACACCTTC
TRBJ1-2 | - | TRBV7-9 | - | CASDNGGSWDYGYTF | TGTGCCAGCGACAATGGAGGCTCCTGGGACTATGGCTACACCTTC
TRBJ2-3 | - | TRBV5-6 | TRBD2 | CASSRGTSGGTDTQYF | TGTGCCAGCAGCAGGGGGACTAGCGGAGGCACAGATACGCAGTATTTT
TRBJ2-2 | - | TRBV5-1 | TRBD2 | CASSRGLAGVANTGELFF | TGCGCCAGCAGCCGGGGACTAGCGGGAGTAGCGAACACCGGGGAGCTGTTTTTT
TRBJ2-7 | - | TRBV10-1 | - | CASSEVRGGSEQYF | TGCGCCAGCAGTGAGGTCCGGGGAGGTAGCGAGCAGTACTTC
TRBJ2-1 | - | TRBV7-2 | TRBD1 | CASSPHRTGTYNEQFF | TGTGCCAGCAGCCCCCATCGGACAGGTACCTACAATGAGCAGTTCTTC
TRBJ2-3 | - | TRBV23-1 | - | CASRRLREGNTQYF | TGCGCCAGCAGAAGACTCCGAGAGGGAAATACGCAGTATTTT
TRBJ2-7 | - | TRBV6-6 | TRBD2 | CASSSTSVSYEQYF | TGTGCCAGCAGTTCGACTAGCGTCTCCTACGAGCAGTACTTC
TRBJ2-7 | - | TRBV5-1 | - | CASSLVEGTIYDEQYF | TGCGCCAGCAGCTTGGTTGAGGGGACAATCTACGACGAGCAGTACTTC
TRBJ2-2 | - | TRBV27 | - | CASIGVNTGELFF | TGTGCCAGCATAGGGGTGAACACCGGGGAGCTGTTTTTT
TRBJ2-7 | - | TRBV4-3 | - | CASSQDGQGPNEQYF | TGCGCCAGCAGCCAAGATGGGCAGGGCCCCAACGAGCAGTACTTC
TRBJ2-2 | - | TRBV25-1 | TRBD2 | CASRDGRAFGGELFF | TGTGCCAGCAGGGACGGGAGGGCCTTCGGCGGGGAGCTGTTTTTT
TRBJ1-4 | - | TRBV4-1 | TRBD1 | CASSQGGTGGEKLFF | TGCGCCAGCAGCCAAGGCGGGACAGGGGGCGAAAAACTGTTTTTT
TRBJ1-1 | - | TRBV7-4 | TRBD1 | CASSSPGQGPSTEAFF | TGTGCCAGCAGCTCGCCGGGACAGGGACCGTCCACTGAAGCTTTCTTT
TRBJ2-1 | - | TRBV11-2 | - | CASSSPSGGYYNEQFF | TGTGCCAGCAGCTCGCCCAGCGGAGGTTATTACAATGAGCAGTTCTTC
TRBJ1-2 | - | TRBV5-1 | TRBD1 | CASSFGTGGNYGYTF | TGCGCCAGCAGCTTCGGGACAGGGGGTAACTATGGCTACACCTTC
TRBJ2-7 | once | TRBV9 | - | CASSVNQGWEQYF | TGTGCCAGCAGCGTAAATCAGGGTTGGGAGCAGTACTTC
TRBJ1-2 | - | TRBV9 | - | CASSVVRSGGYTF | TGTGCCAGCAGCGTAGTACGCTCAGGCGGCTACACCTTC
TRBJ2-7 | - | TRBV6-6 | - | CASSLTRGGGYEQYF | TGTGCCAGCAGTCTAACCCGGGGAGGAGGCTACGAGCAGTACTTC
TRBJ2-5 | once | TRBV7-2 | - | CASSLGVYRELGLETQYF | TGTGCCAGCAGCTTAGGAGTTTACAGGGAATTAGGTTTGGAGACCCAGTACTTC
TRBJ2-7 | - | TRBV27 | TRBD2 | CASSLSGRAASSYEQYF | TGTGCCAGCAGTTTGAGCGGGAGGGCTGCAAGCTCCTACGAGCAGTACTTC
TRBJ2-7 | - | TRBV6-1 | TRBD2 | CASSEVGQLAVTYEQYF | TGTGCCAGCAGTGAAGTCGGACAACTAGCGGTAACCTACGAGCAGTACTTC
TRBJ2-7 | - | TRBV5-5 | TRBD1 | CASSPLPGQGPSEQYF | TGTGCCAGCAGCCCGTTACCGGGACAGGGACCGAGCGAGCAGTACTTC
TRBJ2-2 | - | TRBV5-6 | TRBD2 | CASSPPSGRRTGELFF | TGTGCCAGCAGCCCCCCTAGCGGGAGAAGGACCGGGGAGCTGTTTTTT
TRBJ2-1 | - | TRBV7-9 | - | CASSSAKEANYNEQFF | TGTGCCAGCAGCAGTGCTAAGGAGGCCAACTACAATGAGCAGTTCTTC
TRBJ2-7 | - | TRBV4-1 | - | CASSRAAGSEQYF | TGCGCCAGCAGCCGGGCCGCGGGGTCCGAGCAGTACTTC
TRBJ1-5 | - | TRBV7-2 | - | CASSSLGGANQPQHF | TGTGCCAGCAGCTCCTTGGGGGGGGCCAATCAGCCCCAGCATTTT
TRBJ1-3 | - | TRBV5-4 | TRBD1 | CASSNRGGNTIYF | TGTGCCAGCAGCAACAGGGGTGGAAACACCATATATTTT
TRBJ1-5 | - | TRBV5-1 | - | CASSPWTADSNQPQHF | TGCGCCAGCAGCCCCTGGACAGCAGATAGCAATCAGCCCCAGCATTTT
TRBJ2-5 | - | TRBV2 | - | CASSEQGWETQYF | TGTGCCAGCAGTGAACAGGGATGGGAGACCCAGTACTTC
TRBJ2-1 | - | TRBV10-1 | TRBD1 | CASSEWTGGSESYNEQFF | TGCGCCAGCAGTGAGTGGACAGGGGGCTCGGAATCCTACAATGAGCAGTTCTTC
TRBJ2-3 | once | TRBV28 | - | CASSPLQDSTDTQYF | TGTGCCAGCAGTCCGCTACAGGATAGCACAGATACGCAGTATTTT
TRBJ1-1 | - | TRBV28 | - | CASNLDRNTEAFF | TGTGCCAGCAACCTTGACAGGAACACTGAAGCTTTCTTT
TRBJ2-3 | once | TRBV10-3 | TRBD2 | CAISLSSGRDPTDTQYF | TGTGCCATCAGCCTTTCTAGCGGGAGAGACCCCACAGATACGCAGTATTTT
TRBJ2-3 | - | TRBV28 | - | CASSLGACPRTDTQYF | TGTGCCAGCAGTTTGGGGGCATGCCCCCGCACAGATACGCAGTATTTT
TRBJ2-6 | - | TRBV7-9 | - | CASRITGIRSGANVLTF | TGTGCCAGCAGAATTACAGGGATACGCTCTGGGGCCAACGTCCTGACTTTC
TRBJ2-7 | - | TRBV4-1 | TRBD1 | CASSLWTGDYEQYF | TGCGCCAGCAGCCTTTGGACAGGGGACTACGAGCAGTACTTC
TRBJ2-7 | - | TRBV18 | TRBD2 | CASSPPWRGTSYEQYF | TGTGCCAGCTCACCACCATGGCGGGGGACCTCCTACGAGCAGTACTTC
TRBJ1-5 | - | TRBV19 | TRBD1 | CASSTINRGLGQPQHF | TGTGCCAGTAGTACGATTAACAGGGGACTGGGACAGCCCCAGCATTTT
TRBJ2-7 | - | TRBV13 | TRBD2 | CASSGRGAAGLRLEQYF | TGTGCCAGCAGCGGTAGGGGAGCAGCGGGACTTCGGCTCGAGCAGTACTTC
TRBJ2-7 | - | TRBV5-4 | TRBD1 | CASSLPRTGRHEQYF | TGTGCCAGCAGCTTGCCGCGGACAGGGAGGCACGAGCAGTACTTC
TRBJ1-5 | - | TRBV7-9 | - | CASSLAADSGSNQPQHF | TGTGCCAGCAGCTTAGCGGCGGACAGCGGCAGCAATCAGCCCCAGCATTTT
TRBJ1-5 | - | TRBV19 | - | CASTLHRGWQPQHF | TGTGCCAGTACCCTCCACCGGGGGTGGCAGCCCCAGCATTTT
TRBJ2-3 | - | TRBV6-4 | TRBD2 | CASSVSGSTDTQYF | TGTGCCAGCAGTGTTAGCGGGAGCACAGATACGCAGTATTTT
TRBJ2-7 | - | TRBV2 | TRBD1 | CASTEGQGARGEQYF | TGTGCCAGCACCGAAGGACAGGGGGCACGAGGCGAGCAGTACTTC